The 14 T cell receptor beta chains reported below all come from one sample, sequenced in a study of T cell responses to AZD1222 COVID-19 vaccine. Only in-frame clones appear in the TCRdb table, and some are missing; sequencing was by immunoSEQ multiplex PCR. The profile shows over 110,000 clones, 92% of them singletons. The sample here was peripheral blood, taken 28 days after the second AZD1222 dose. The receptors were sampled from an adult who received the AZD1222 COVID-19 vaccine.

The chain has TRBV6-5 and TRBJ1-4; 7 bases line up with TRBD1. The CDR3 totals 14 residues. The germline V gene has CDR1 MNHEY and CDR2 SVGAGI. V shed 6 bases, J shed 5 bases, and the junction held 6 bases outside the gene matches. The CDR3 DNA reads TGTGCCAGCAGCACGACAGGGTGGAATGAAAAACTGTTTTTT. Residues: CASSTTGWNEKLFF.

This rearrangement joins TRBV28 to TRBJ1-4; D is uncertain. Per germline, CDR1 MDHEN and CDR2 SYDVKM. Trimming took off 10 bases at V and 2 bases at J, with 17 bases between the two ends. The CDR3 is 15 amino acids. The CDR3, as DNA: TGTGCCACCACCCTTTTGGGAGGGACTAATGAAAAACTGTTTTTT. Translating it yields CATTLLGGTNEKLFF.

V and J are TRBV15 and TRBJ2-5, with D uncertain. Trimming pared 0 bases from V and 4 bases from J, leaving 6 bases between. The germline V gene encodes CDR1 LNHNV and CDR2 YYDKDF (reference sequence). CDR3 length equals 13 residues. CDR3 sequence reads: CATSRDQRETQYF. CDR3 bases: TGTGCCACCAGCAGAGATCAAAGAGAGACCCAGTACTTC.

DNA for the CDR3: TGTGCCAGCTCACAGGGATCAACTGAAGCTTTCTTT. Translated, it gives CASSQGSTEAFF. The chain has TRBV18 and TRBJ1-1, with D uncertain. V lost 4 bases and J lost 5, with 8 bases in between. This CDR3 is 12 amino acids long. Germline V lookup: CDR1 KGHSH, CDR2 LQKENI.

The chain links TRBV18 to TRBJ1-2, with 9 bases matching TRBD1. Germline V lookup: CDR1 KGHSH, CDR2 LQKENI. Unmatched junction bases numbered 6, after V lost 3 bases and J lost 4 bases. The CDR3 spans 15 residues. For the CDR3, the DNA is TGTGCCAGCTCACCGACAGGGGGAATAGCCTATGGCTACACCTTC. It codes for CASSPTGGIAYGYTF.

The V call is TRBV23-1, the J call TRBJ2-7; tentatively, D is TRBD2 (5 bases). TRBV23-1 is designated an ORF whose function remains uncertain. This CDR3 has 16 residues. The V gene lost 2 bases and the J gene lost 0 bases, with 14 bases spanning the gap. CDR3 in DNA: TGCGCCAGCAGTCAAACCCCCGGACTGACCTCCTACGAGCAGTACTTC. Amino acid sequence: CASSQTPGLTSYEQYF.

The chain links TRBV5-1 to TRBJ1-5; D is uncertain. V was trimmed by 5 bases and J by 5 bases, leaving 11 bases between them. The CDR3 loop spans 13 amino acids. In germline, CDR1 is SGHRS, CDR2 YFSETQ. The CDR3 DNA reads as TGCGCCAGCAGTCCGGCCGGGGATCAGCCCCAGCATTTT. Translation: CASSPAGDQPQHF.

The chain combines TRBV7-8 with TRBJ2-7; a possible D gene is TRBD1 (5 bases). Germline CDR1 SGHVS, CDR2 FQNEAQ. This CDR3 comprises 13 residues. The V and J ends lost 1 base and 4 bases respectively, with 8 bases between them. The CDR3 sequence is CASSLGTTYEQYV. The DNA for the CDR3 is TGTGCCAGCAGCTTAGGGACAACTTACGAGCAGTACGTC.

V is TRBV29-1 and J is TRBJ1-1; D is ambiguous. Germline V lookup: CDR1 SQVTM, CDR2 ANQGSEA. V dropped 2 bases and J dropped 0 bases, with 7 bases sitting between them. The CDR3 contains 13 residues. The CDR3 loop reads CSVETGVNTEAFF. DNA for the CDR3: TGCAGCGTTGAAACCGGGGTGAACACTGAAGCTTTCTTT.

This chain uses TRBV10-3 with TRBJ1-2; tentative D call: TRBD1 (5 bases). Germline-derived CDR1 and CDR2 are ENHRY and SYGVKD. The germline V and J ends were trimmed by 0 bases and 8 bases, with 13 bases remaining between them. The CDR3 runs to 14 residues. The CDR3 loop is CAISESTQARGYTF. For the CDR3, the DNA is TGTGCCATCAGTGAGTCAACACAGGCGAGGGGCTACACCTTC.

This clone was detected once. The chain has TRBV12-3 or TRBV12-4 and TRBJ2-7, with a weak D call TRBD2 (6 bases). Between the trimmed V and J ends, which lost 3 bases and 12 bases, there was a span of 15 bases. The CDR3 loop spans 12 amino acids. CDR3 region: CASSFRRRGGYF. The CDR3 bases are TGTGCCAGCAGTTTCAGGAGGAGGGGAGGGTACTTC.

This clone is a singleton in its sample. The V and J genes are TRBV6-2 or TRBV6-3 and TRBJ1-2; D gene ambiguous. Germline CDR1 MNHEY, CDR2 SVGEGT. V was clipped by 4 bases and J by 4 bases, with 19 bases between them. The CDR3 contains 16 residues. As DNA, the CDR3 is TGTGCCAGCAGTTGGGATCTGAAACGGAGAAGCTATGGCTACACCTTC. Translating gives CASSWDLKRRSYGYTF.

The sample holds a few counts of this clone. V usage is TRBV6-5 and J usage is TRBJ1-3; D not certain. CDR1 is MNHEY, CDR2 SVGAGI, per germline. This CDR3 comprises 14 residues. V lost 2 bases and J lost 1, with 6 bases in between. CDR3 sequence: CASSYGLSGNTIYF. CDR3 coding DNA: TGTGCCAGCAGTTACGGCCTGTCTGGAAACACCATATATTTT.

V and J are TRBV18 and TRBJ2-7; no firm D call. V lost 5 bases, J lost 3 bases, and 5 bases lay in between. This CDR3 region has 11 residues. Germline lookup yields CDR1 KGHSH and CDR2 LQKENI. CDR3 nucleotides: TGTGCCAGCTCAGGGAACTACGAGCAGTACTTC. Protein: CASSGNYEQYF.